Included here is one T cell receptor beta chain sequence, with context. This sample was taken from a study of blood T cell repertoires in COVID-19. Authors' processing steps: Nucleated cell number was recorded as an estimate derived from reference gene primer amplification. This table comes from immunoSEQ multiplex PCR, and its TCRdb copy is limited to in-frame clones, with some not included. V and J calls plus clone size are reproduced from that table; the DNA served to infer D and trimming. Found here are more than 60,000 clones, 75% to 85% of them singletons; the top ten hold around 16%. Trimming at V came to 3 bases and at J to 3 bases, leaving 7 bases not matched to a gene. The germline V gene has CDR1 SNHLY and CDR2 FYNNEI. The CDR3 totals 15 residues.

Sequences were obtained from peripheral blood. This rearrangement joins TRBV2 to TRBJ1-1; 7 positions match TRBD1. The origin of this receptor is a human donor in a cohort sampled during active COVID-19. DNA for the CDR3: TGTGCCAGCAGTGAGGGGACAGTCTTTTACACTGAAGCTTTCTTT. Its protein product is CASSEGTVFYTEAFF. The whole variable domain, filled in from reference TRBV2 and TRBJ1-1, reads EPEVTQTPSHQVTQMGQEVILRCVPISNHLYFYWYRQILGQKVEFLVSFYNNEISEKSEIFDDQFSVERPDGSNFTLKIRSTKLEDSAMYFCASSEGTVFYTEAFFGQGTRLTVV.